This T cell receptor (beta chain) was sequenced for a study of T cell repertoires in cytomegalovirus infection. Looking at the study overall: Shared public TCR beta signatures pointed to both CMV infection and a matching HLA type.

The CDR3 is 16 residues long. V lost 3 bases, J lost 3 bases, and 8 bases stayed unmatched. From germline, CDR1 is SQVTM and CDR2 ANQGSEA. Points on this clonotype: Its antigen is unidentified.

TCRdb passed the reads through MiXCR, listing each CDR3 protein once. Among about 300,000 distinct CDR3 sequences listed, about 9.1% were seen once. Overall study results and limits: CMV-specific HLA-C-restricted TCR beta clonotypes dominated the ex vivo response. Individuals carrying CMV plus the relevant HLA were identified by cumulative frequency of public TCR beta families.

Sequencing input: PBMCs. The clonotype originates from a human donor in good health (CMV status not recorded). Some clones in this sample may be carry-over from other donors' samples. This chain connects TRBV29-1 to TRBJ2-5, with 12 bases fitting TRBD2. DNA of the CDR3: TGCAGCGTTGACGGACTAGCGGGAAACGCCAAAGAGACCCAGTACTTC. Its protein is CSVDGLAGNAKETQYF.